This T cell receptor beta chain was captured by sequencing in a study of cytomegalovirus exposure and HLA in healthy donors (dated by TCRdb to between 2016 and 2019). With respect to the entire study: In an earlier analysis of 450 to 750 of the donors, roughly 300 Gb of sequence data and 100 million or so unique TCR beta sequences from some 170 million T cells were reported. An early release covering 500 to 750 HLA-typed donors comprised 300 to 350 gigabases of sequencing data and 85 million to 100 million unique TCR sequences. Among the approximately 430 genotyped donors, approximately 76% belonged to the genetic ancestry cluster associated with self-reported Caucasian donors. The study aimed to test whether cataloging public T cell receptors could reveal signatures of past pathogen exposure. The T cell repertoires of 670 or so subjects were profiled by immunosequencing and related to cytomegalovirus serostatus. A separate validation cohort of 90 to 150 different subjects was used in addition to the 666-subject first cohort. To predict cytomegalovirus infection status, the study combined high-throughput TCR immunosequencing, statistical association of individual TCRs with disease status, and machine learning. To study patterns of TCR occurrence, a later analysis re-analyzed previously published TCR beta repertoires from 666 donors and added high-resolution HLA genotyping. Rather than drawing on any new phenotypic data, the later analysis identified candidate immune exposures from TCR beta sequences and the way those sequences occurred across donors. To decide whether each TCR beta V gene segment behaved as functional or pseudogenic, an earlier analysis of some 540 of the donors relied on high-throughput TCR beta sequencing. Donor age, sex, ethnicity and CMV serostatus were compiled alongside the repertoire data. A later genetic analysis used genome-wide SNP genotypes for about three fifths of the 666 donors, treating that subset as a discovery cohort. All discovery cohort repertoires had been generated on a single sequencing platform. HLA typing covered class I and class II loci at four-digit resolution. The number of typed donors differed by locus: roughly 629-630 for A, B, C, DRB1 and DQB1; 500 to 550 for DQA1; some 590 for DPA1; and 400 to 480 for DPB1. About five DR-DQ haplotypes were treated as single units for association and clustering because of strong linkage in the cohort. Across 398 genotyped donors of the cohort, an average of approximately 240,000 unique TCR beta nucleotide sequences per donor were sequenced, and around 20% of those sequences were non-productive.

The cohort consisted of 600 or so healthy bone marrow donors. All cohort members were sampled while nominally healthy, although unrecorded immune exposures were likely present. The donor tested CMV seronegative and was one of the 352 seronegative cohort members. Every donor gave a peripheral blood sample, and the peripheral blood mononuclear cells from that sample were used for TCR beta sequencing. Genomic DNA extraction from the blood cell samples was performed with the Qiagen DNeasy Blood Extraction Kit. The method was the immunoSEQ multiplex PCR assay. For the multiplex PCR, a mixture combining 60 forward primers for TCR Vbeta segments and 13 reverse primers for TCR Jbeta segments was used. Amplification of the CDR3 region of rearranged TCR beta genes was performed with a multiplex PCR assay on genomic DNA. On the Illumina HiSeq System, the amplified TCR beta libraries were sequenced as 87-base-pair reads. The paper's processing steps were these. In a later analysis, around 80 million unique TCR beta chains were counted across the 500 to 850 repertoires, and about 9.9 million of these chains were shared by at least two donors. Raw reads were error-corrected and collapsed into unique sequences with a nearest-neighbor algorithm that merged closely related sequences to remove PCR and sequencing errors. CDR3 sequences were aligned to IMGT reference sequences to assign V, D and J gene segments. Each retained sequence needed at least a six-nucleotide match to both a V gene segment and a J gene segment. Rearrangements were called productive when the CDR3 lacked stop codons and stayed in frame with V and J; all others were non-productive. Following IMGT convention, CDR3 was defined as the stretch from the second conserved V-encoded cysteine to the conserved J-encoded phenylalanine. The earlier analysis of some 540 of the donors excluded any sequence lacking an unambiguous match to a single V gene segment. In an earlier analysis of several hundred of the donors, a V segment was called functional when productive rearrangements were above 56.7%, and segregating when the standard deviation between donors exceeded 5%. A statistical classification framework was built to diagnose cytomegalovirus status from the catalog of TCR beta chain sequences. In a later analysis, V and J genes were assigned by comparing TCR nucleotide sequences against IMGT/GENE-DB human TR gene sequences. A later analysis assigned CDR3 sequences and most-parsimonious VDJ recombination scenarios with the TCRdist pipeline. In a later analysis, each TCR beta chain was defined by its CDR3 amino acid sequence together with its V-gene family, and reads without a unique V-gene family were excluded. A later analysis removed 500 to 600 highly shared, low-generation-probability nucleotide sequences to deal with suspected cross-contamination and a sequencing artifact. In a later analysis, a clonal expansion index was calculated for each public chain from normalized within-repertoire ranks of inferred template counts. In a later analysis, generation probabilities were computed with a VDJ recombination model fitted to out-of-frame rearrangements, and the resulting probabilities were checked against IGoR. A later analysis scored TCR-TCR, TCR-HLA and TCR-CMV co-occurrence with hypergeometric tests, applying a repertoire-size bias correction to TCR pairs. To estimate false discovery rates, a later analysis permuted the HLA or CMV assignments 20 times. In a later analysis, co-occurring TCRs were grouped with DBSCAN, and TCRdist sequence similarity was added when clustering was performed within HLA-allele-positive subsets. Repertoires with fewer than 30,000 or more than 120,000 public chains, plus five repertoires with anomalous nucleotide sharing, were excluded from co-occurrence clustering. As stored in TCRdb, this immuneACCESS dataset retains in-frame rearrangements with V and J assigned. A fraction of the clones does not appear; measured against another copy, unresolved V genes explain less than half of the discrepancy, and the remainder lacks a known reason. The V and J calls and clone size were taken over from that table, and D and trimming were inferred from the DNA. This specimen's table enumerates around 100,000 clones. The top ten hold about 3% of the sample.

As to this clone: The specificity of this receptor is unknown. The sample holds other DNA sequences that translate to the same CDR3.

V ends up 4 bases short and J 11 bases short, with an unmatched junction base count of 22. CDR1 and CDR2 (SGHVS, FNYEAQ) derive from the germline V gene. The CDR3 runs 17 residues from the cysteine to the phenylalanine. Kept here is only the CDR3 DNA, which spans 51 bases and is read in frame from base 1. Overall study results and their limits: According to a later genetic analysis, donors in an Asian-associated ancestry cluster had fewer N-insertions in productive TCRs than the roughly 700-donor mean. Because counts were too low, more than 15 rarely observed V segments, including chromosome 9 orphons, were excluded from the earlier analysis of 500 to 700 of the donors. In vitro tests confirmed that a few of the cytomegalovirus-associated TCR beta chains recognize cytomegalovirus antigens. The study listed 164 TCR beta chains as associated with cytomegalovirus. According to a later analysis, TCR association rates differed among HLA loci, with DRB1 alleles showing the most associated TCRs and HLA-C alleles showing the fewest. In this cohort, only TCR beta chains were sequenced, and detectable features were limited by the absence of alpha or paired-chain data. Some IMGT-functional V segments, including TRBV6-2 and TRBV6-3, could not be distinguished by the 87-base-pair reads and were therefore excluded. CMV serostatus was the only immune exposure information available for the cohort. Strong co-occurrence of HLA alleles, especially DR and DQ, made assigning TCR associations to individual alleles difficult. Broadly in line with IMGT annotations, most TCR beta V segments showed up in productive rearrangements about 87% or about 30% of the time in an earlier analysis of several hundred of the donors. Most TCR sequences were observed very rarely across donors, whereas some public TCRs were present in many individuals. In a later analysis, HLA-associated TCR beta chains were found to be more clonally expanded and to have lower generation probabilities than equally common non-associated chains. A later analysis reported that several top co-occurrence clusters appeared linked to parvovirus B19, influenza, CMV and Epstein-Barr virus. A cluster of highly shared sequence variants was judged likely to be a technical artifact of the sequencing pipeline. Correlated functional status among segregating V segments might be attributable to linkage disequilibrium, but an unknown experimental factor could not be ruled out. According to a later analysis, most CMV-associated TCR beta chains appeared to be HLA-restricted, and the HLA associations seemed to be driven largely by CMV exposure. An association between a missense DCLRE1C variant and V-gene and J-gene trimming of TCR beta chains was found in a later genetic analysis and replicated in an independent cohort. A further reported finding was that TCR beta sequences accurately predicted the HLA-A and HLA-B alleles for most subjects in the first cohort. Because some donors lacked HLA typing at each locus, the association tests relied only on the typed subset. The presence/absence analyses assumed that sequencing depth was roughly uniform across donors, and that assumption may not be true. In a later analysis, some 17,000 TCR beta sequences were associated with specific HLA alleles at a false discovery rate of 0.05. The authors suggested that the approach could potentially be generalized to other disease states and immunological phenotypes. The classifier was reported to diagnose cytomegalovirus status with high specificity and sensitivity in both the original and validation cohorts.

The rearrangement joined TRBV7-6 to TRBJ1-2, and 7 junction bases match TRBD1. Sequencing was performed on PBMCs. This clonotype was sampled from a man aged 35 to 55 in good health and CMV-seronegative. The bases are TGTGCCAGCAGCTCTCACCTTGGATCCGACAGGGTTTGCGGTTACACCTTC. It translates to CASSSHLGSDRVCGYTF.